The 17 T cell receptor beta chains in this list originate from one sample, sequenced in a study of identical twins. TCRdb used MiXCR to reprocess the 5' RACE reads, holding one entry per CDR3 protein. The sample records a few hundred thousand distinct CDR3 sequences, approximately 24% being singletons. Separately, the same data were catalogued under a study of T cells expressing NK-cell markers.

The sequenced material came from CD4+ T cells sorted from blood. Receptors originate from a woman in her late teens or twenties in good health.

This clonotype was picked up many times. The chain carries TRBV6-1 and TRBJ2-6, with 14 bases identical to TRBD2. The CDR3 covers 18 residues. J lost 4 bases, V lost 6 bases, and 8 bases had no gene match. From germline, CDR1 is MNHNS and CDR2 SASEGT. The CDR3 loop reads CASRPRLAGGLGANVLTF. The CDR3 DNA reads TGTGCCAGCAGACCTCGACTAGCGGGAGGGCTAGGGGCCAACGTCCTGACTTTC.

The chain joins TRBV24-1 to TRBJ2-2, with D perhaps matching TRBD1 (6 bases). This CDR3 region has 13 residues. The germline V and J ends were trimmed by 4 bases and 5 bases, with 7 bases remaining between them. From germline, CDR1 is KGHDR and CDR2 SFDVKD. The CDR3 DNA is TGTGCCACCAGTGACAGGGGAACCGGGGAGCTGTTTTTT. It yields the protein CATSDRGTGELFF.

The sample holds many counts of this clonotype. As DNA, the CDR3 is TGCAGTGCTAGAGGCCCCCTTACGACCTCTGAAGCTTTCTTT. Its translation: CSARGPLTTSEAFF. The chain has TRBV20-1 and TRBJ1-1; no definite D call. From germline, CDR1 is DFQATT and CDR2 SNEGSKA (reference sequence). V was cut by 1 base and J by 6 bases, with 15 bases left in between. The CDR3 totals 14 residues.

This clonotype has more than one count but fewer than ten. This chain connects TRBV2 to TRBJ2-5; D possibly corresponds to TRBD2 (5 bases). Germline V lookup: CDR1 SNHLY, CDR2 FYNNEI. CDR3 size: 13 residues. The V end lost 9 bases, the J end lost 5 bases, and 16 bases lay between the germline ends. DNA for the CDR3: TGTGCCAGAGCGCCGGGAAGGAAGGAGACCCAGTACTTC. This gives the protein CARAPGRKETQYF.

The chain links TRBV6-4 to TRBJ1-5; unclear D gene. Germline V gene data show CDR1 as MRHNA and CDR2 as SNTAGT. Trimming removed 3 bases at V and 7 bases at J, with 16 bases between. This CDR3 region has 15 residues. The CDR3 region is CASSEEGGPGQPQHF. The CDR3 nucleotides read TGTGCCAGCAGTGAAGAGGGAGGTCCTGGACAGCCCCAGCATTTT.

This clonotype turned up a few times. The rearrangement joins TRBV20-1 to TRBJ2-3; D gene uncertain. The CDR3 consists of 13 residues. Germline V gives CDR1 DFQATT, CDR2 SNEGSKA (reference sequence). V dropped 7 bases and J dropped 0 bases, with 11 bases sitting between them. The CDR3 is CSGIRRSTDTQYF. For the CDR3, the DNA is TGCAGTGGGATCAGAAGAAGCACAGATACGCAGTATTTT.

This clonotype was seen more than once but under ten times. This chain uses TRBV6-1 with TRBJ2-3; D perhaps matches TRBD2 (6 bases). This CDR3 contains 15 residues. Trimming left V 8 bases short and J 2 bases short, with 17 bases between. In germline, CDR1 is MNHNS, CDR2 SASEGT. The DNA of the CDR3 is TGTGCCAGCGGGAGGATGTCGGGGTCCACAGATACGCAGTATTTT. This gives the protein CASGRMSGSTDTQYF.

This rearrangement joins TRBV20-1 to TRBJ2-5, with 7 nucleotides matching TRBD2. CDR3 length: 14 amino acids. CDR1 and CDR2 (germline): DFQATT, SNEGSKA (reference sequence). Trimming cost V 0 bases and J 5 bases; bases outside gene matches: 6. The DNA for the CDR3 is TGCAGTGCTAGAGATCGGGTACTAGCGGAGACCCAGTACTTC. Translated: CSARDRVLAETQYF.

Only a few counts were recorded for this clonotype. This chain joins TRBV6-6 and TRBJ1-2; no definite D call. V was trimmed by 0 bases and J by 3 bases, leaving 5 bases between them. Germline CDR1 is MNHNY and CDR2 is SVGAGI (reference sequence). The CDR3 is 13 residues long. CDR3 in DNA: TGTGCCAGCAGTTACTCAGCAGACTATGGCTACACCTTC. Protein sequence: CASSYSADYGYTF.

This clonotype turned up a few times. The gene calls are TRBV5-8 and TRBJ2-1; D possibly corresponds to TRBD2 (6 bases). Germline loops: CDR1 SGHTS, CDR2 YDEGEE. The CDR3 totals 16 residues. The germline V and J ends were trimmed by 0 bases and 4 bases, with 14 bases remaining between them. In nucleotides, the CDR3 is TGTGCCAGCAGCTTGGTTGGGGGGAGCGTTTACAATGAGCAGTTCTTC. It codes for CASSLVGGSVYNEQFF.

This clonotype was seen more than once but under ten times. This chain uses TRBV18 with TRBJ2-5; no clear D gene. CDR1 and CDR2 (germline): KGHSH, LQKENI. This CDR3 region has 14 residues. V lost 0 bases and J lost 6, with 11 bases in between. The CDR3, as DNA: TGTGCCAGCTCACCACCGGTAGGGATGAAGACCCAGTACTTC. Protein: CASSPPVGMKTQYF.

This rearrangement joins TRBV7-2 to TRBJ2-1; 13 bases are a match to TRBD2. There are 16 residues in the CDR3. The germline V gene has CDR1 SGHTA and CDR2 FQGNSA. J was trimmed by 9 bases and V by 5 bases; bases with no gene match: 10. The CDR3 DNA sequence: TGTGCCAGCAGCCGACTAGGACTAGCGGGGGCAAGTGAGCAGTTCTTC. Encoded protein: CASSRLGLAGASEQFF.

The table lists this clonotype with a few counts. The V call is TRBV5-1, the J call TRBJ2-2, with TRBD2 matching 7 bases. CDR1 is SGHRS, CDR2 YFSETQ, per germline. V lost 1 base and J lost 4; bases outside the gene matches: 4. The CDR3 extends over 15 amino acids. CDR3 DNA sequence: TGCGCCAGCAGCTTGAGCGGGGAAAGCACCGGGGAGCTGTTTTTT. Translating it yields CASSLSGESTGELFF.

The J gene is TRBJ2-5, the V gene TRBV6-6, with a possible D match to TRBD1 (5 bases). The germline gives CDR1 MNHNY, CDR2 SVGAGI (reference sequence). The CDR3 sequence is 13 residues long. Trimming took off 0 bases at V and 5 bases at J, with 7 bases between the two ends. CDR3 nucleotide sequence: TGTGCCAGCAGTTACTCGGGGCGGGAGACCCAGTACTTC. As protein: CASSYSGRETQYF.

This clonotype was seen only a few times. V is TRBV20-1 and J is TRBJ2-1; the D gene is possibly TRBD1 (6 bases). Germline V gene sequence: CDR1 DFQATT, CDR2 SNEGSKA (reference sequence). The CDR3 length is 16 residues. The V gene lost 6 bases and the J gene lost 6 bases, with 24 bases spanning the gap. The CDR3 DNA follows: TGCAGTGCCCGGGACACTGGGGCATTTGGGTTCAATGAGCAGTTCTTC. Its protein product is CSARDTGAFGFNEQFF.

CDR3 region: CSAPPLGGRSYGYTF. CDR3 coding DNA: TGCAGTGCCCCTCCCCTCGGGGGTCGAAGTTATGGCTACACCTTC. J is TRBJ1-2 and V is TRBV20-1; D may be TRBD1 (5 bases). Trimming removed 6 bases at V and 5 bases at J, with 22 bases between. Germline CDR1 and CDR2: DFQATT and SNEGSKA (reference sequence). The CDR3 is 15 amino acids.

In this sample, this clonotype turned up a few times. At one end the junction does not follow the germline gene, possibly because of a read error. The rearrangement uses TRBV7-7 and TRBJ2-7, with 8 bases aligning to TRBD1. The V gene's germline CDR1 is SSHAT and CDR2 FNYEAQ (reference sequence). The CDR3 has 15 residues. The DNA for the CDR3 is TGTGCTAGCAGCTTTGGGCAGGGGGCCTCCTACGAGCAGTACTTC. Amino acids: CASSFGQGASYEQYF.